These 10 T cell receptor beta chains originate from one sample sequenced in a study of blood T cells in healthy people across ages. The second PCR ran about 6 to 12 cycles with a sample-barcoded 5' primer and J-beta primers. One entry per CDR3 protein results from TCRdb running MiXCR on the 5' RACE reads. This sample carries around 750,000 distinct CDR3 sequences, about 53% of them seen once, and the ten largest clones take 40% to 50%. The sample comprised blood. The receptors derive from a man at least 80 years old in good health.

V gene TRBV5-6 combines with J gene TRBJ2-3, with 12 bases that match TRBD2. From germline, CDR1 is SGHDT and CDR2 YYEEEE. Trimming removed 4 bases from V and 1 base from J; junction bases left unmatched: 10. The CDR3 runs 18 residues. CDR3 loop: CASSPTSGGPPGTDTQYF. The CDR3 DNA reads TGTGCCAGCAGCCCCACTAGCGGGGGGCCGCCCGGCACAGATACGCAGTATTTT.

This clonotype has only a few counts. The chain has TRBV7-2 and TRBJ2-5; D is tentatively TRBD1 or TRBD2 (5 bases each). The germline V gene encodes CDR1 SGHTA and CDR2 FQGNSA. The germline V and J ends were trimmed by 5 bases and 7 bases, with 14 bases remaining between them. This CDR3 comprises 13 residues. The CDR3 is CASSPPGRRTQYF. The CDR3 region has the DNA TGTGCCAGCAGCCCCCCGGGGCGGCGGACCCAGTACTTC. Combining the CDR3 with reference TRBV7-2 and TRBJ2-5 gives the whole variable domain GAGVSQSPSNKVTEKGKDVELRCDPISGHTALYWYRQSLGQGLEFLIYFQGNSAPDKSGLPSDRFSAERTGGSVSTLTIQRTQQEDSAVYLCASSPPGRRTQYFGPGTRLLVL.

This clonotype was seen only a few times. The chain recombines TRBV9 with TRBJ2-1, with 7 bases matching TRBD2. CDR1 is SGDLS, CDR2 YYNGEE, per germline. CDR3 size: 16 residues. Germline trimming cut 4 bases from V and 2 bases from J; bases unmatched to any gene: 9. CDR3 coding DNA: TGTGCCAGCAGCCAAGCCATCGGGACTACCTACAATGAGCAGTTCTTC. Amino acids: CASSQAIGTTYNEQFF.

The chain links TRBV5-1 to TRBJ2-1; 14 positions agree with TRBD2. V was pared by 3 bases and J by 2 bases, with 4 bases of the junction left unmatched. Germline V gene data show CDR1 as SGHRS and CDR2 as YFSETQ. This CDR3 region has 17 residues. The chain's CDR3 is CASSSSTSGRAYNEQFF. The CDR3 region has the DNA TGCGCCAGCAGCTCCTCGACTAGCGGGAGGGCCTACAATGAGCAGTTCTTC.

This chain uses TRBV11-2 with TRBJ2-1, with D unclear. Germline V gives CDR1 SGHAT, CDR2 FQNNGV. V lost 5 bases to trimming and J lost 4 bases, with 9 bases between them. The CDR3 extends over 13 amino acids. CDR3 DNA sequence: TGTGCCAGCAGCGTGGGCAATTACAATGAGCAGTTCTTC. This gives the protein CASSVGNYNEQFF.

The rearrangement links TRBV28 to TRBJ2-3; 10 bases are shared with TRBD2. This CDR3 region has 17 residues. V lost 0 bases to trimming and J lost 2 bases; unmatched junction nucleotides: 5. The germline V gene encodes CDR1 MDHEN and CDR2 SYDVKM. The CDR3 DNA is TGTGCCAGCAGTTTATGGAAACTAGCGGGGTTCACAGATACGCAGTATTTT. Its protein is CASSLWKLAGFTDTQYF.

The rearrangement links TRBV6-1 to TRBJ2-2; TRBD2 is a possible D gene (6 bases). The V gene's germline CDR1 is MNHNS and CDR2 SASEGT. There are 15 residues in the CDR3. V gave up 1 base and J gave up 8 bases, with 14 bases separating them. The CDR3 here is CASSEESGRWGELFF. CDR3 DNA: TGTGCCAGCAGTGAAGAGTCGGGGAGGTGGGGGGAGCTGTTTTTT.

V gene TRBV5-1 combines with J gene TRBJ1-2; 10 bases are a match to TRBD1. Germline lookup yields CDR1 SGHRS and CDR2 YFSETQ. The CDR3 runs 16 residues. V lost 2 bases, J lost 9 bases, and 13 bases stayed unmatched. CDR3 sequence reads: CASSFGTGALALRYTF. CDR3 nucleotides: TGCGCCAGCAGCTTTGGGACAGGGGCCTTAGCGTTACGCTACACCTTC.

The chain is built from TRBV6-4 and TRBJ2-7, with 7 bases identical to TRBD2. CDR1 is MRHNA, CDR2 SNTAGT, per germline. CDR3 size: 15 residues. The J segment lost 1 base and the V segment lost 6 bases, leaving 9 bases of the junction unmatched. Written as DNA, the CDR3 is TGTGCCAGCAGCGACAAGCGGGACGTTTCCTACGAGCAGTACTTC. It is translated as CASSDKRDVSYEQYF.

The V and J genes are TRBV7-3 and TRBJ2-1; the D gene is possibly TRBD1 (5 bases). The V end lost 5 bases, the J end lost 9 bases, and 14 bases lay between the germline ends. The CDR3 sequence is 13 residues long. CDR1 SGHTA and CDR2 FQGTGA come from the germline V gene. The CDR3 sequence: CASSVLRGFEQFF. CDR3 nucleotide sequence: TGTGCCAGCAGCGTTCTAAGGGGTTTTGAGCAGTTCTTC.